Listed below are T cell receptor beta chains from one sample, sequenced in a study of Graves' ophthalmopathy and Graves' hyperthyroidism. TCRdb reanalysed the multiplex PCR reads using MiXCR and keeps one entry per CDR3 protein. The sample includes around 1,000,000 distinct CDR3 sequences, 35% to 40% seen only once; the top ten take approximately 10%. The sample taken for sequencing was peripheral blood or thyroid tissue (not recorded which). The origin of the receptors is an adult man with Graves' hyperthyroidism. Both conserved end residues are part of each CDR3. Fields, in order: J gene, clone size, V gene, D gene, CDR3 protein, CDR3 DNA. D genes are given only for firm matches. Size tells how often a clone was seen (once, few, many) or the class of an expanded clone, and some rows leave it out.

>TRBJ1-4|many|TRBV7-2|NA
CASSHRSTEKLFF
TGTGCCAGCAGCCATCGTTCGACCGAAAAACTGTTTTTT
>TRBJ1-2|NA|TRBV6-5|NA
CASSYSEVGDYTF
TGTGCCAGCAGTTACTCCGAGGTCGGGGACTACACCTTC
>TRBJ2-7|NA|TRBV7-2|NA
CASTSGPYLGEQYF
TGTGCCAGCACCTCCGGGCCCTACCTGGGAGAGCAGTACTTC
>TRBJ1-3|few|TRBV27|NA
CASSSGTGTDTIYF
TGTGCCAGCAGCTCCGGAACGGGTACGGACACCATATATTTT
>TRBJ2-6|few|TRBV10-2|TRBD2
CASSEREAGFSGANVLTF
TGCGCCAGCAGTGAGCGGGAGGCAGGGTTCTCTGGGGCCAACGTCCTGACTTTC
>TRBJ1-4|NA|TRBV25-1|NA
CASKSGTSGHGEKLFF
TGTGCCAGCAAGTCCGGGACTAGCGGACATGGCGAAAAACTGTTTTTT
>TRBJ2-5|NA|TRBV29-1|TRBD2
CSGSGGGETQYF
TGCAGCGGTAGCGGGGGGGGCGAGACCCAGTACTTC
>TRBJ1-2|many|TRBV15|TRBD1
CATSRVGGQGNYGYTF
TGTGCCACCAGCAGAGTCGGGGGACAGGGGAACTATGGCTACACCTTC
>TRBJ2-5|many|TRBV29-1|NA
CSVGGFETQYF
TGCAGCGTTGGGGGTTTTGAGACCCAGTACTTC
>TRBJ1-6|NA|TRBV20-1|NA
CSARGGSFRGNSPLHF
TGCAGTGCTAGAGGCGGGAGTTTCCGAGGGAATTCACCCCTCCACTTT
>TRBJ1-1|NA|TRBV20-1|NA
CSANGLGQGLGTEAFF
TGCAGTGCTAACGGCCTAGGGCAGGGCTTGGGAACTGAAGCTTTCTTT
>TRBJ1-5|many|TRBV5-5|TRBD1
CASSRDSNNQPQHF
TGTGCCAGCAGCAGGGACAGCAACAATCAGCCCCAGCATTTT
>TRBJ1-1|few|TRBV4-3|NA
CASSQEGLGTEAFF
TGCGCCAGCAGCCAAGAAGGACTCGGGACTGAAGCTTTCTTT
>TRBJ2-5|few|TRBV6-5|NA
CASKFLVGTIAETQYF
TGTGCCAGCAAGTTTTTAGTCGGGACGATAGCGGAGACCCAGTACTTC
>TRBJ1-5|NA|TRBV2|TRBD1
CASSEDRVVHQPQHF
TGTGCCAGCAGTGAGGACAGGGTTGTTCATCAGCCCCAGCATTTT
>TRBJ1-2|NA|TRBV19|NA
CASRMGQDGYTF
TGTGCCAGTAGAATGGGGCAGGATGGCTACACCTTC
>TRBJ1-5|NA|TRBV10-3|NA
CAITAGSNQPQHF
TGTGCCATCACCGCGGGAAGCAATCAGCCCCAGCATTTT
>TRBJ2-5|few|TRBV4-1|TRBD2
CASSQVGVGGGRETQYF
TGCGCCAGCAGCCAAGTCGGTGTTGGCGGGGGGCGAGAGACCCAGTACTTC
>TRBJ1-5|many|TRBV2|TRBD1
CASNRQGVGQPQHF
TGTGCCAGCAACAGACAGGGAGTTGGCCAGCCCCAGCATTTT
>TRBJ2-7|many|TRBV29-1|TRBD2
CSVEGLVSEQYF
TGCAGCGTTGAGGGACTAGTCAGCGAGCAGTACTTC
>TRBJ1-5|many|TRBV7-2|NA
CASSPRLQGNQPQHF
TGTGCCAGCAGCCCACGGCTCCAAGGCAATCAGCCCCAGCATTTT
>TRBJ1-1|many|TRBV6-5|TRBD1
CASSGDRRTEAFF
TGTGCCAGCAGTGGGGACAGGAGAACTGAAGCTTTCTTT
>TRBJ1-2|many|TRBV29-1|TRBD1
CSVEERDRVDYGYTF
TGCAGCGTTGAAGAGCGAGACAGGGTTGACTATGGCTACACCTTC
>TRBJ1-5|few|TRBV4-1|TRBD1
CASRNLVGTGGSQPQHF
TGCGCCAGCAGAAATCTAGTAGGGACAGGGGGCAGTCAGCCCCAGCATTTT
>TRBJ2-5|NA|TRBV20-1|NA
CSARPVGETQHF
TGCAGTGCTAGGCCGGTTGGAGAGACCCAGCACTTC
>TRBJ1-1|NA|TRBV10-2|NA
CASSEPDRLNTEAFF
TGCGCCAGCAGTGAGCCGGACCGTTTGAACACTGAAGCTTTCTTT
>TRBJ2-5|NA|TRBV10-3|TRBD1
CAIKGQGALETQYF
TGTGCCATCAAAGGACAGGGGGCTTTGGAGACCCAGTACTTC
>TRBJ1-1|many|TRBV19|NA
CASSVPGLNTEAFF
TGTGCCAGTAGTGTCCCGGGCTTGAACACTGAAGCTTTCTTT
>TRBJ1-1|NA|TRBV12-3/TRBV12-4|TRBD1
CASSSTGGWGTEAFF
TGTGCCAGCAGTTCGACAGGGGGATGGGGCACTGAAGCTTTCTTT
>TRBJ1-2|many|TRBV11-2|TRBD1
CASSLGRGRGYTF
TGTGCCAGCAGCTTAGGAAGGGGGCGCGGCTACACCTTC
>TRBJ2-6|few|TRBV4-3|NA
CASSQDLPRVYSGANVLTF
TGCGCCAGCAGCCAAGATCTACCGCGGGTCTACTCTGGGGCCAACGTCCTGACTTTC
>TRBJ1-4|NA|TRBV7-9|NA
CASSLGRGRTGTNEKLFF
TGTGCCAGCAGCCTGGGGCGGGGGCGTACAGGAACTAATGAAAAACTGTTTTTT
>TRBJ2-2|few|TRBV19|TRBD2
CASTLGGAGELFF
TGTGCCAGTACCCTGGGAGGGGCCGGGGAGCTGTTTTTT
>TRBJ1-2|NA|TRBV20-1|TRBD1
CSASAGQGVNNGYTF
TGCAGTGCTAGTGCCGGACAGGGGGTAAACAATGGCTACACCTTC
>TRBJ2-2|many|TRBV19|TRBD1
CASSLQGKHGELFF
TGTGCCAGTAGTTTACAGGGGAAGCACGGGGAGCTGTTTTTT
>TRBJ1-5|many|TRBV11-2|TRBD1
CASSLGQGVIGRGDQPQHF
TGTGCCAGCAGCTTAGGACAGGGGGTCATTGGAAGGGGTGATCAGCCCCAGCATTTT
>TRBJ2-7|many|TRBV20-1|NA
CSAFPEGAYEQYF
TGCAGTGCCTTTCCCGAAGGAGCCTACGAGCAGTACTTC
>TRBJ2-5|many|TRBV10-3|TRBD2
CAISVGGGVETQYF
TGTGCCATCAGTGTCGGGGGGGGAGTAGAGACCCAGTACTTC
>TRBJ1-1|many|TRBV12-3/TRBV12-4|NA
CASTLSTEAFF
TGTGCCAGCACCCTATCTACTGAAGCTTTCTTT
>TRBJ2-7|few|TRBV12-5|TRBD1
CASGDGTGEQYF
TGTGCTAGTGGTGATGGGACAGGCGAGCAGTACTTC
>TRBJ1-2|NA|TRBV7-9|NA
CASSLGFLAGGGYTF
TGTGCCAGCAGCTTGGGGTTTTTGGCAGGAGGTGGCTACACCTTC
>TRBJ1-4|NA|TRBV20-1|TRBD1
CSARDRTGWWTNEKLFF
TGCAGTGCTAGAGATCGGACAGGGTGGTGGACTAATGAAAAACTGTTTTTT
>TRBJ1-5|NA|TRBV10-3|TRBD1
CAISPDRVGNQPQHF
TGTGCCATCAGTCCGGACAGGGTGGGCAATCAGCCCCAGCATTTT
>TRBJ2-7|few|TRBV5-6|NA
CAWSVYWTDEQYF
TGTGCCTGGAGTGTATACTGGACGGACGAGCAGTACTTC
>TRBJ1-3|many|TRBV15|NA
CATSNGNTIYF
TGTGCCACCAGCAACGGAAACACCATATATTTT
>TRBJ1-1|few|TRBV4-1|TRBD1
CASSQVRTGGSTEAFF
TGCGCCAGCAGCCAAGTAAGAACAGGGGGGAGCACTGAAGCTTTCTTT